Below are 8 T cell receptor beta chains sequenced from a single sample in a study of vaccination effects on CD4 cells after COVID-19. After expansion with viral peptide pools in the ViraFEST assay, antigen-specific CD4+ T cells were sequenced. Cultured cells yielded isolated CD4+ T cells after nine to ten days. Recipients of the vaccine had no prior SARS-CoV-2 infection and negative nucleocapsid antibodies. Their antigens are not known. TCRdb keeps only in-frame clones here, not all; method: immunoSEQ multiplex PCR. The sample shows roughly 19,000 clones, 65% to 85% of them seen only once. The material was CD4+ T cells from PBMCs cultured with HCoV-NL63 spike peptides, obtained before COVID-19 vaccination. The source is a human donor who received a COVID-19 vaccine.

The CDR3 coding sequence is TGTGCCAGCAGCGATACAGGGTTGAGGGGCTACACCTTC. Amino acids: CASSDTGLRGYTF. The chain links TRBV6-5 to TRBJ1-2; D possibly corresponds to TRBD1 (6 bases). Trimming took off 6 bases at V and 8 bases at J, with 16 bases between the two ends. The V gene's germline CDR1 is MNHEY and CDR2 SVGAGI. This CDR3 contains 13 residues.

In its sample, this clone was seen once. Additional DNA sequences in this sample encode the identical CDR3. The rearrangement links TRBV9 to TRBJ2-1, with no clear D. The germline CDR1 and CDR2 sequences are SGDLS and YYNGEE. This CDR3 is built from 15 residues. V gave up 0 bases and J gave up 1 base, with 8 bases separating them. The CDR3 DNA is TGTGCCAGCAGCGTAGGGTCCACTTCCTACAATGAGCAGTTCTTC. It codes for CASSVGSTSYNEQFF.

This clone came up a few times. The junction departs from germline at one end; a sequencing error may be responsible. The CDR3 reads CSVREGTTIYF. CDR3 DNA sequence: TGCAGCGTACGGGAGGGAACCACCATATATTTT. The V call is TRBV29-1, the J call TRBJ1-3, with D unresolved. The CDR3 runs to 11 residues. The germline CDR1 and CDR2 sequences are SQVTM and ANQGSEA.

V gene TRBV2 combines with J gene TRBJ2-3, with D hard to call. CDR1 and CDR2 (germline): SNHLY, FYNNEI. The V gene lost 8 bases and the J gene lost 8 bases, with 8 bases spanning the gap. The CDR3 totals 10 residues. CDR3 in DNA: TGTGCCAGCTCTACGGGTACGCAGTATTTT. Amino acid sequence: CASSTGTQYF. Drawing the rest from reference TRBV2 and TRBJ2-3, the complete variable domain is EPEVTQTPSHQVTQMGQEVILRCVPISNHLYFYWYRQILGQKVEFLVSFYNNEISEKSEIFDDQFSVERPDGSNFTLKIRSTKLEDSAMYFCASSTGTQYFGPGTRLTVL.

The CDR3 sequence: CASSKDGDQPQHF. As DNA, the CDR3 is TGTGCCAGCAGTAAGGACGGGGATCAGCCCCAGCATTTT. The chain uses TRBV2 and TRBJ1-5; D ambiguous. V lost 5 bases, J lost 5 bases, and 10 bases lay in between. CDR1 and CDR2 (germline): SNHLY, FYNNEI. There are 13 residues in the CDR3.

In its sample, this clone is medium-sized. Here the CDR3 DNA reads TGTGCCAGCAGCTTAGACACCGGGGAGCTGTTTTTT. This translates into CASSLDTGELFF. The V and J genes are TRBV7-4 and TRBJ2-2; no clear D gene. V was shortened by 1 base and J by 3 bases, with 0 bases between the two germline ends. This CDR3 has 12 amino acids. CDR1 is SGHVT and CDR2 is SQSDAQ in the germline V gene.

The V gene is TRBV7-9, the J gene TRBJ1-1; tentative D call: TRBD1 (6 bases). CDR3 size: 15 residues. V lost 0 bases and J lost 1, with 9 bases in between. The germline V gene encodes CDR1 SEHNR and CDR2 FQNEAQ (reference sequence). CDR3 loop: CASSLARGGNTEAFF. CDR3 bases: TGTGCCAGCAGCTTAGCAAGGGGGGGGAACACTGAAGCTTTCTTT.

The J gene is TRBJ2-2, the V gene TRBV7-7, with a tentative D call TRBD2 (6 bases). The CDR3 runs to 14 residues. Germline CDR1 reads SSHAT; CDR2 reads FNYEAQ (reference sequence). Trimming pared 0 bases from V and 4 bases from J, leaving 6 bases between. This CDR3 reads CASSLARGTGELFF. Here the CDR3 DNA reads TGTGCCAGCAGCTTAGCGCGGGGCACCGGGGAGCTGTTTTTT.